The 9 T cell receptor beta chains listed next were all sequenced from one sample in a study of blood T cells in healthy people across ages. With a J-beta primer mix and a sample-barcoded 5' primer, a second PCR ran about 6 to 11 cycles. Using its own MiXCR run on the 5' RACE reads, TCRdb lists one record per CDR3 protein. The sample shows nearly 800,000 distinct CDR3 sequences, around 50% of them seen only once. The sample comprised blood. The receptors here all came from a man in his forties in good health.

The chain uses TRBV5-6 and TRBJ1-2; D gene uncertain. This CDR3 contains 12 residues. Between the trimmed V and J ends, which lost 0 bases and 10 bases, there was a span of 10 bases. The germline V gene has CDR1 SGHDT and CDR2 YYEEEE. CDR3 in DNA: TGTGCCAGCAGCTTGGGGACCTTTGACTACACCTTC. Its protein product is CASSLGTFDYTF.

J is TRBJ2-3 and V is TRBV20-1, with TRBD2 identical over 7 bases. The CDR3 covers 17 residues. Germline V lookup: CDR1 DFQATT, CDR2 SNEGSKA (reference sequence). V gave up 3 bases and J gave up 0 bases; unmatched junction bases: 12. The CDR3 sequence is CSASPLALATSTDTQYF. CDR3 coding DNA: TGCAGTGCTAGCCCCCTAGCACTAGCGACTAGCACAGATACGCAGTATTTT.

This chain links TRBV20-1 with TRBJ2-5; possibly TRBD2 for D (6 bases). CDR1 is DFQATT and CDR2 is SNEGSKA in the germline V gene (reference sequence). The CDR3 spans 13 residues. V lost 5 bases and J lost 1, with 11 bases in between. The CDR3 protein is CSAGGPLQETQYF. The DNA for the CDR3 is TGCAGTGCTGGAGGGCCACTCCAAGAGACCCAGTACTTC.

CDR3 region: CATSRDYGIQPQHF. The CDR3, as DNA: TGTGCCACCAGCAGAGATTACGGGATTCAGCCCCAGCATTTT. The chain joins TRBV15 to TRBJ1-5; D is uncertain. Germline CDR1 and CDR2: LNHNV and YYDKDF (reference sequence). This CDR3 has 14 residues. V was trimmed by 0 bases and J by 6 bases, leaving 9 bases between them.

This chain joins TRBV5-1 and TRBJ2-3; weak D call: TRBD1 (6 bases). CDR3 length: 16 amino acids. Trimming stripped 4 bases from V and 4 bases from J, with 19 bases between. Germline values: CDR1 SGHRS, CDR2 YFSETQ. CDR3 in amino acids: CASSPRGPQGADTQYF. CDR3 sequence (DNA): TGCGCCAGCAGCCCACGTGGGCCACAGGGTGCAGATACGCAGTATTTT.

The V call is TRBV3-1, the J call TRBJ1-1; D is uncertain. The CDR3 runs to 15 residues. Trimming pared 1 base from V and 5 bases from J, leaving 14 bases between. The germline V gene has CDR1 LGHDT and CDR2 YNNKEL (reference sequence). The CDR3 nucleotides read TGTGCCAGCAGCCAAGGGCCGCGGTCGAGTACTGAAGCTTTCTTT. Translation gives CASSQGPRSSTEAFF.

The chain links TRBV4-3 to TRBJ2-1; no definite D call. The CDR3 runs 16 residues. V dropped 0 bases and J dropped 2 bases, with 11 bases sitting between them. The germline CDR1 and CDR2 sequences are LGHNA and YSLEER. In DNA, the CDR3 is TGCGCCAGCAGCCAAGATCGTGTGGGGACCTACAATGAGCAGTTCTTC. As protein: CASSQDRVGTYNEQFF.

The rearrangement uses TRBV14 and TRBJ2-1; D not resolved. The CDR3 length is 16 residues. Germline V gives CDR1 SGHDN, CDR2 FVKESK. V was cut by 0 bases and J by 0 bases, with 9 bases left in between. The CDR3 DNA follows: TGTGCCAGCAGCCAAGAGCGGCTAGTCTCCTACAATGAGCAGTTCTTC. This codes for CASSQERLVSYNEQFF.

The V and J genes are TRBV9 and TRBJ2-5; 8 nucleotides align to TRBD2. Germline loops: CDR1 SGDLS, CDR2 YYNGEE. The CDR3 covers 15 residues. V dropped 0 bases and J dropped 11; count of bases not matched to a gene: 12. The CDR3 spells CASSVELAEYNEQYF. CDR3 bases: TGTGCCAGCAGCGTAGAACTAGCGGAATACAATGAGCAGTACTTC.